These 18 T cell receptor beta chains were sequenced from one sample in a study of T cell responses to AZD1222 COVID-19 vaccine. Sequencing was performed with immunoSEQ multiplex PCR; in TCRdb, only in-frame clones are kept and a portion is missing. The sample yields approximately 200,000 clones, around 88% seen once. This material consisted of peripheral blood, taken on day 0 of AZD1222 vaccination. The receptors here all came from an adult in good health.

The J gene is TRBJ1-1, the V gene TRBV27; D remains ambiguous. The CDR3 is 13 amino acids. With 2 bases removed from V and 7 bases from J, the gap between germline ends came to 11 bases. Germline V gene data show CDR1 as MNHEY and CDR2 as SMNVEV (reference sequence). The DNA for the CDR3 is TGTGCCAGCAGTTTAGGTGTCCGGCTTGAAGCTTTCTTT. It translates to CASSLGVRLEAFF.

This clone was recorded a few times. The chain couples TRBV19 to TRBJ2-2; D gene unclear. V lost 0 bases, J lost 6 bases, and 5 bases lay in between. The germline V gene encodes CDR1 LNHDA and CDR2 SQIVND (reference sequence). CDR3 length equals 13 residues. The CDR3 region has the DNA TGTGCCAGTAGTATAGAGACTCCCGGGGAGCTGTTTTTT. Protein: CASSIETPGELFF.

The rearrangement uses TRBV3-1 (or the pseudogene TRBV3-2) and TRBJ2-5, with D perhaps matching TRBD2 (6 bases). V was trimmed by 1 base and J by 1 base, leaving 10 bases between them. The length of the CDR3 is 15 residues. Germline assignment: CDR1 LGHDT and CDR2 YNNKEL (reference sequence). Written as DNA, the CDR3 is TGTGCCAGCAGCCAAGTAGGCGGGGCCCAAGAGACCCAGTACTTC. Translating it yields CASSQVGGAQETQYF.

The gene calls are TRBV7-9 and TRBJ2-7; no clear D. With 2 bases removed from V and 3 bases from J, the gap between germline ends came to 5 bases. Per germline, CDR1 SEHNR and CDR2 FQNEAQ (reference sequence). The CDR3 is 12 amino acids. CDR3 in amino acids: CASSLRNYEQYF. CDR3 nucleotides: TGTGCCAGCAGCTTAAGAAACTACGAGCAGTACTTC. The variable domain in full, completed from reference TRBV7-9 and TRBJ2-7, reads DTGVSQNPRHKITKRGQNVTFRCDPISEHNRLYWYRQTLGQGPEFLTYFQNEAQLEKSRLLSDRFSAERPKGSFSTLEIQRTEQGDSAMYLCASSLRNYEQYFGPGTRLTVT.

This clone was recorded many times. CDR3 in amino acids: CASSLLGRQPQHF. The CDR3 DNA follows: TGTGCCAGCAGTTTGCTGGGTAGACAGCCCCAGCATTTT. This chain joins TRBV12-3 or TRBV12-4 and TRBJ1-5; no firm D call. The ends were cut back, 3 bases at V and 7 bases at J, with 10 bases in the middle. The CDR3 spans 13 residues.

The chain carries TRBV11-2 and TRBJ1-1, with TRBD1 as a possible D gene (5 bases). Trimming removed 5 bases at V and 0 bases at J, with 16 bases between. The CDR3 has 16 residues. Germline V CDR1 and CDR2: SGHAT, FQNNGV. The CDR3 region is CASSRRQIDVNTEAFF. The CDR3 region has the DNA TGTGCCAGCAGCCGTAGACAGATAGATGTGAACACTGAAGCTTTCTTT.

J is TRBJ2-6 and V is TRBV6-1; D gene uncertain. There are 15 residues in the CDR3. Germline CDR1 is MNHNS and CDR2 is SASEGT. Trimming shortened V by 3 bases and J by 0 bases, and 6 bases separated the two germline ends. The DNA for the CDR3 is TGTGCCAGCAGTGAGCGCCACTCTGGGGCCAACGTCCTGACTTTC. Amino acid sequence: CASSERHSGANVLTF.

The gene calls are TRBV18 and TRBJ1-2; D may be TRBD1 (5 bases). Trimming removed 2 bases at V and 3 bases at J, with 10 bases between. Per the germline V gene, CDR1 is KGHSH and CDR2 is LQKENI. CDR3 length: 14 amino acids. CDR3 nucleotide sequence: TGTGCCAGCTCACCAGGGAGAGGGGACTATGGCTACACCTTC. It specifies CASSPGRGDYGYTF. Complete variable domain (other parts from reference TRBV18 and TRBJ1-2): NAGVMQNPRHLVRRRGQEARLRCSPMKGHSHVYWYRQLPEEGLKFMVYLQKENIIDESGMPKERFSAEFPKEGPSILRIQQVVRGDSAAYFCASSPGRGDYGYTFGSGTRLTVV.

The rearrangement uses TRBV28 and TRBJ2-5, with D tentatively TRBD1 (7 bases). This CDR3 is built from 14 residues. The germline V gene encodes CDR1 MDHEN and CDR2 SYDVKM. Trimming removed 7 bases from V and 5 bases from J, with 17 bases in between. The CDR3 sequence is CASTHQGGRETQYF. The CDR3 DNA reads as TGTGCCAGCACCCATCAGGGGGGTCGGGAGACCCAGTACTTC.

The rearrangement uses TRBV4-2 and TRBJ1-2, with D possibly being TRBD1 (5 bases). The length of the CDR3 is 13 residues. Germline CDR1 and CDR2: LGHNA and YNFKEQ. V was pared by 1 base and J by 7 bases, with 10 bases between. CDR3 loop: CASSQGRGTGYTF. CDR3 DNA: TGTGCCAGCAGCCAAGGACGGGGCACTGGCTACACCTTC.

The chain has TRBV7-2 and TRBJ2-7, with D perhaps TRBD1 or TRBD2 (5 bases each). This CDR3 region has 16 residues. The germline CDR1 and CDR2 sequences are SGHTA and FQGNSA. V shed 5 bases and J shed 0 bases, with 17 bases lying between them. The CDR3 spells CASSPPVGAISYEQYF. CDR3 bases: TGTGCCAGCAGCCCTCCGGTCGGGGCTATCTCCTACGAGCAGTACTTC. The variable domain in full, with the rest retrieved from reference TRBV7-2 and TRBJ2-7, is GAGVSQSPSNKVTEKGKDVELRCDPISGHTALYWYRQSLGQGLEFLIYFQGNSAPDKSGLPSDRFSAERTGGSVSTLTIQRTQQEDSAVYLCASSPPVGAISYEQYFGPGTRLTVT.

This chain links TRBV5-5 with TRBJ2-3; the D gene is possibly TRBD2 (6 bases). Per the germline V gene, CDR1 is SGHKS and CDR2 is YYEKEE (reference sequence). V was pared by 3 bases and J by 4 bases, with 6 bases between. The CDR3 covers 12 residues. CDR3 sequence: CASSWGADTQYF. The CDR3 DNA reads as TGTGCCAGCAGCTGGGGGGCAGATACGCAGTATTTT. The full variable domain, its missing parts supplied by reference TRBV5-5 and TRBJ2-3, is DAGVTQSPTHLIKTRGQQVTLRCSPISGHKSVSWYQQVLGQGPQFIFQYYEKEERGRGNFPDRFSARQFPNYSSELNVNALLLGDSALYLCASSWGADTQYFGPGTRLTVL.

This clone was detected only a few times. V usage is TRBV7-3 and J usage is TRBJ2-7; D gene ambiguous. V gave up 2 bases and J gave up 5 bases, with 10 bases separating them. From germline, CDR1 is SGHTA and CDR2 FQGTGA. This CDR3 region has 13 residues. CDR3 loop: CASSLDEDDEQYF. CDR3 sequence (DNA): TGTGCCAGCAGCTTAGATGAGGACGACGAGCAGTACTTC.

This clone was counted between two and nine times. The CDR3 DNA follows: TGTGCCAGCAGTGAACAGGGGCTCGTGGGGGGCTACACCTTC. Protein sequence: CASSEQGLVGGYTF. This chain joins TRBV2 and TRBJ1-2; a possible D gene is TRBD1 (6 bases). Germline CDR1 SNHLY, CDR2 FYNNEI. Trimming stripped 2 bases from V and 8 bases from J, with 15 bases between. This CDR3 region has 14 residues.

This clone has just one count. The chain uses TRBV13 and TRBJ2-7; 12 nucleotides align to TRBD1. Trimming at V came to 5 bases and at J to 6 bases, leaving 11 bases not matched to a gene. Germline V gene data show CDR1 as PRHDT and CDR2 as FYEKMQ (reference sequence). This CDR3 comprises 16 residues. The CDR3 is CASSLAGTGGIIEQYF. CDR3 bases: TGTGCCAGCAGCCTAGCCGGGACAGGGGGCATCATCGAGCAGTACTTC.

The rearrangement uses TRBV27 and TRBJ2-5; D not certain. Per the germline V gene, CDR1 is MNHEY and CDR2 is SMNVEV (reference sequence). CDR3 length equals 14 residues. The V end lost 4 bases, the J end lost 0 bases, and 9 bases lay between the germline ends. CDR3 nucleotides: TGTGCCAGCAGTTCATTAGGGTACCAAGAGACCCAGTACTTC. Residues: CASSSLGYQETQYF.

This rearrangement joins TRBV5-1 to TRBJ1-2, with D maybe TRBD1 (5 bases). Per the germline V gene, CDR1 is SGHRS and CDR2 is YFSETQ. There are 15 residues in the CDR3. With 4 bases removed from V and 8 bases from J, the gap between germline ends came to 21 bases. The CDR3 DNA reads as TGCGCCAGCAGCGAGGATGGGGCGGCGAGCGGCGGCTACACCTTC. The encoded protein is CASSEDGAASGGYTF.

This chain uses TRBV11-2 with TRBJ2-7; D may be TRBD1 (6 bases). V was shortened by 1 base and J by 3 bases, with 13 bases between the two germline ends. This CDR3 spans 15 amino acids. Germline CDR1 SGHAT, CDR2 FQNNGV. CDR3 in amino acids: CASSLAPGQHYEQYF. CDR3 DNA sequence: TGTGCCAGCAGCTTAGCTCCGGGACAACACTACGAGCAGTACTTC.